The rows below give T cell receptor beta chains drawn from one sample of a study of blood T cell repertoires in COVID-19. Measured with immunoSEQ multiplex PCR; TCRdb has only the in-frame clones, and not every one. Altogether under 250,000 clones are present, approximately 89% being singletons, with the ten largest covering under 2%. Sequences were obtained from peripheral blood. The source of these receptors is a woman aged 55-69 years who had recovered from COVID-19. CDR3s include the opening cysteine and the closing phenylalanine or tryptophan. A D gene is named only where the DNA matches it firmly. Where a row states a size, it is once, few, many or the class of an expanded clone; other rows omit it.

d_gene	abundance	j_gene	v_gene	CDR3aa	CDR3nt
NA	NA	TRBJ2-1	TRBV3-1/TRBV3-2	CASSQESFEYNEQFF	TGTGCCAGCAGCCAAGAGAGTTTCGAGTACAATGAGCAGTTCTTC
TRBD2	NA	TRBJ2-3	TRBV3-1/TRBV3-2	CASSTGRGDSHADTQYF	TGTGCCAGCAGCACAGGACGGGGGGACTCTCATGCAGATACGCAGTATTTT
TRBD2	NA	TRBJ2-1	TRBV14	CASSQGLAGRWFF	TGTGCCAGCAGCCAAGGTCTAGCGGGTAGGTGGTTCTTC
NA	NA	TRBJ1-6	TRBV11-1	CASSSPSVLGDSPLHF	TGTGCCAGCAGCTCCCCCAGCGTCCTAGGTGATTCACCCCTCCACTTT
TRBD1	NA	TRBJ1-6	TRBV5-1	CASSFTGGLNSPLHF	TGCGCCAGCAGCTTTACAGGGGGCCTAAATTCACCCCTCCACTTT
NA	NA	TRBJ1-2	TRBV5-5	CASSLGSQGTLSYGYTF	TGTGCCAGCAGCTTGGGGTCACAGGGCACCCTTAGCTATGGCTACACCTTC
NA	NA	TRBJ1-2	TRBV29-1	CSVEDLWRQGEYGYTF	TGCAGCGTTGAAGATCTTTGGCGGCAGGGTGAATATGGCTACACCTTC
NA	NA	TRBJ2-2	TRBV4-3	CASSQEGAGNTGELFF	TGCGCCAGCAGCCAAGAGGGGGCAGGGAACACCGGGGAGCTGTTTTTT
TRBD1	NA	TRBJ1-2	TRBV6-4	CASSENRGNYGYTF	TGTGCCAGCAGTGAAAACAGGGGGAACTATGGCTACACCTTC
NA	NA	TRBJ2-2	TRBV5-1	CASSLRRPGVNTGELFF	TGCGCCAGCAGCTTGAGACGTCCGGGGGTGAACACCGGGGAGCTGTTTTTT
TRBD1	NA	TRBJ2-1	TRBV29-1	CSVGQGLYNEQFF	TGCAGCGTGGGACAGGGCCTCTACAATGAGCAGTTCTTC
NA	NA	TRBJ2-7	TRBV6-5	CASSTGFPWEQYF	TGTGCCAGCAGCACAGGGTTCCCCTGGGAGCAGTACTTC
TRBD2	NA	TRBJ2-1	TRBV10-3	CAISEGRPGTSGGAYNEQFF	TGTGCCATCAGTGAGGGCCGCCCCGGGACTAGCGGGGGGGCCTACAATGAGCAGTTCTTC
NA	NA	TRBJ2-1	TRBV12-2	CASRSRTSGGPDEQFF	TGTGCAAGTCGCTCCCGGACTAGCGGGGGGCCGGATGAGCAGTTCTTC
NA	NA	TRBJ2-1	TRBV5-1	CASSLEGGHSYNEQFF	TGCGCCAGCAGCTTGGAAGGGGGACACTCCTACAATGAGCAGTTCTTC
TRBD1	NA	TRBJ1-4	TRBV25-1	CASTRTGSEKLFF	TGTGCCAGCACGCGGACAGGGAGTGAAAAACTGTTTTTT
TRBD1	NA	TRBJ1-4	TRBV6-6	CASSYRSMTGSEKLFF	TGTGCCAGCAGTTACAGATCCATGACAGGGAGTGAAAAACTGTTTTTT
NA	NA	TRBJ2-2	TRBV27	CASSLSGGGTGELFF	TGTGCCAGCAGTTTATCGGGGGGTGGTACCGGGGAGCTGTTTTTT
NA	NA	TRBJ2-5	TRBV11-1	CASSLSRLEETQYF	TGTGCCAGCAGCTTATCGAGACTGGAAGAGACCCAGTACTTC
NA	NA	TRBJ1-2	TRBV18	CASSERTDYGYTF	TGTGCCAGCTCTGAGCGGACAGACTATGGCTACACCTTC
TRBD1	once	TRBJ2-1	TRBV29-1	CSVLRQGPYNEQFF	TGCAGCGTCCTAAGACAGGGCCCGTACAATGAGCAGTTCTTC
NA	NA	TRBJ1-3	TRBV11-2	CASSLIGQASSGNTIYF	TGTGCCAGCAGCTTAATTGGGCAGGCCTCCTCTGGAAACACCATATATTTT
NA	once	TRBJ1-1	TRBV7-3	CASSHTGLNTEAFF	TGTGCCAGCAGCCACACAGGGCTGAACACTGAAGCTTTCTTT
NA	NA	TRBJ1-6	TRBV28	CASRRPLEPLVALHF	TGTGCCAGCAGACGCCCCTTAGAACCCCTAGTAGCCCTCCACTTT
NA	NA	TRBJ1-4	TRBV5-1	CASSLAAGLNEKLFF	TGCGCCAGCAGCTTGGCGGCAGGGCTTAATGAAAAACTGTTTTTT
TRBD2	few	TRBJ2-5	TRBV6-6	CASSPTSGVETQYF	TGTGCCAGCAGCCCGACTAGCGGGGTAGAGACCCAGTACTTC
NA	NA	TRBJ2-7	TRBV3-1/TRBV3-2	CASRTTGSEQYF	TGTGCCAGCAGAACGACAGGTTCCGAGCAGTACTTC
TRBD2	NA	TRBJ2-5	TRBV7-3	CASSPGLAGGPETQYF	TGTGCCAGCAGCCCAGGACTAGCGGGGGGCCCAGAGACCCAGTACTTC
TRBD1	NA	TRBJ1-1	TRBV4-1	CASSPDRALLTNTEAFF	TGCGCCAGCAGCCCGGACAGGGCACTACTAACGAACACTGAAGCTTTCTTT
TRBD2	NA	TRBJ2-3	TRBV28	CASSLAGADTQYF	TGTGCCAGCAGCTTAGCGGGGGCAGATACGCAGTATTTT
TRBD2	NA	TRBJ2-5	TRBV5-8	CASSLGPSGIQETQYF	TGTGCCAGCAGCTTGGGCCCTAGCGGGATCCAAGAGACCCAGTACTTC
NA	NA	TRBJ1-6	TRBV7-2	CASSPFQQSSYNSPLHF	TGTGCCAGCAGCCCTTTCCAACAGAGCTCCTATAATTCACCCCTCCACTTT